The following is a TCR beta chain sequence with its context. What it binds is unknown. PCR involved 60 Vbeta and 13 Jbeta primers. Repertoires were generated with immunoSEQ multiplex PCR, while TCRdb's copy carries only in-frame clones and drops some. The table has 150,000 to 200,000 clones, around four fifths seen once. This sample was included in a study of cytomegalovirus exposure and HLA in healthy donors. Study context: Most donors, more than 80% of over 300 genotyped, fell in the Caucasian-associated ancestry cluster.

Regarding the study as a whole: Upon later analysis, TCR association rates were observed to vary by HLA locus, being highest for DRB1 and lowest for HLA-C. The authors later found most CMV-associated TCR beta chains appeared HLA-restricted. TRBV6-2, TRBV6-3 and some other V segments were unresolvable in 87-base-pair reads.

CDR1 is MNHNY and CDR2 is SVGAGI in the germline V gene (reference sequence). This CDR3 has 14 amino acids. Trimming left V 2 bases short and J 4 bases short, with 11 bases between. The V call is TRBV6-6, the J call TRBJ1-2; D unresolved. The sequencing input was PBMCs. The sequence came from a man between 50 and 59 years old in good health and CMV-seronegative. The CDR3 DNA is TGTGCCAGCAGTTACCGCCTAAACAGCTATGGCTACACCTTC. The encoded protein is CASSYRLNSYGYTF.